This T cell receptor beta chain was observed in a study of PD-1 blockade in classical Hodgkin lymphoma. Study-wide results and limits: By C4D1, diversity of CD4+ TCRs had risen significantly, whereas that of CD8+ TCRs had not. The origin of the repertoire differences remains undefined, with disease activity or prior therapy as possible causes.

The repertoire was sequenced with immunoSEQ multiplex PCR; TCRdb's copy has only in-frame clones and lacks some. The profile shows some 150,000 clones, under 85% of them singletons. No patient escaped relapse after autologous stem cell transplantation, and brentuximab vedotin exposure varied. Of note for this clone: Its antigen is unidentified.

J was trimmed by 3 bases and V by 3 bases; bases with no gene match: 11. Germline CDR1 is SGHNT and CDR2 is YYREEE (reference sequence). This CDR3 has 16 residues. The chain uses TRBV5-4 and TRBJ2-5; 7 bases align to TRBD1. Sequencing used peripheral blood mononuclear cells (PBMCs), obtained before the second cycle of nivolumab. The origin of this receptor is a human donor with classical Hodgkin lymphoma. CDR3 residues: CASSSSSLGTEETQYF. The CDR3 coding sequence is TGTGCCAGCAGCTCCTCGTCGCTGGGGACAGAAGAGACCCAGTACTTC.